Sequencing of this TCR beta chain was carried out in a study of T cell responses to AZD1222 COVID-19 vaccine. Assay: immunoSEQ multiplex PCR; the TCRdb copy retains only in-frame clones and omits some. The repertoire holds some 99,000 clones, with around nine tenths as singletons. General study results and limits: Nearly half of spike-specific TCRs reportedly go after variant regions that carry no mutations.

On this clone: Its target is not known.

This material consisted of peripheral blood, taken 28 days after the second AZD1222 dose. This sequence originates from an adult who received the AZD1222 COVID-19 vaccine.

Here the CDR3 DNA reads TGTGCCAGTAGTCGGTGGGGGAACACCATATATTTT. Its translation: CASSRWGNTIYF. The chain combines TRBV19 with TRBJ1-3, with D maybe TRBD1 (5 bases). Germline assignment: CDR1 LNHDA and CDR2 SQIVND (reference sequence). This CDR3 has 12 residues. The V end lost 5 bases, the J end lost 7 bases, and 9 bases lay between the germline ends.